What follows is one T cell receptor beta chain and its context. Its antigen is undetermined. The sample is drawn from a study of cytomegalovirus exposure and HLA in healthy donors. Overall study results and limits: With high specificity and sensitivity, the classifier reportedly diagnosed cytomegalovirus status. A subsequent analysis found that TCR clusters from the first cohort also tended to co-occur in the approximately 130 validation repertoires, with about 93% of cluster scores above 0.

The germline V gene has CDR1 MGHRA and CDR2 YSYEKL. Germline trimming cut 0 bases from V and 0 bases from J; bases unmatched to any gene: 4. This CDR3 contains 16 residues. The data were produced by immunoSEQ multiplex PCR, yet TCRdb's version contains in-frame clones alone and is incomplete. The table includes 43,000 or so clones, around 90% detected once. While the first cohort had hundreds of subjects, the donors belonged to the separate validation cohort of over a hundred subjects. The gene calls are TRBV4-1 and TRBJ2-7; 8 nucleotides line up with TRBD2. This sequence originates from a man between 18 and 29 years old in good health and CMV-seronegative. Sequenced: PBMCs. The CDR3 region is CASSQESGGLSYEQYF. DNA for the CDR3: TGCGCCAGCAGCCAAGAGAGCGGGGGCCTCTCCTACGAGCAGTACTTC.